Following are 11 T cell receptor beta chains from one sample sequenced in a study of CD4 and CD8 cells across lung adenocarcinoma regions. One entry per CDR3 protein, called by TCRdb with MiXCR from the PCR reads. The sample carries some 22,000 distinct CDR3 sequences, 45% to 60% recorded once. The sequenced sample consisted of CD4+ T cells from the center of a lung tumor. These receptors all stem from a male donor with lung adenocarcinoma. The CD4 and CD8 labels of this study may be unreliable.

This clonotype was recorded a few times. A junction boundary mismatches the germline segment, possibly from a read error. V is TRBV6-5 and J is TRBJ2-3; D ambiguous. This CDR3 is 15 amino acids long. Germline V gene data show CDR1 as MNHEY and CDR2 as SVGAGI. CDR3 in DNA: TGTGCCCGCAGACTCCAGTCTGTGAGCCCAGATACGCAGTATTTT. It encodes CARRLQSVSPDTQYF.

A single count supports this clonotype. The rearrangement joins TRBV6-5 to TRBJ2-5; 16 bases agree with TRBD2. The CDR3 has 18 residues. The germline V gene has CDR1 MNHEY and CDR2 SVGAGI. V gave up 0 bases and J gave up 5 bases; unmatched junction bases: 6. CDR3 region: CASSYSGGLAGGYETQYF. The CDR3 DNA reads TGTGCCAGCAGTTACTCAGGGGGACTAGCGGGAGGGTATGAGACCCAGTACTTC.

The table lists this clonotype with many counts. The chain links TRBV9 to TRBJ2-1; a weak D match, TRBD2 (6 bases). Germline V gene sequence: CDR1 SGDLS, CDR2 YYNGEE. There are 14 residues in the CDR3. Trimming stripped 2 bases from V and 8 bases from J, with 14 bases between. The CDR3 region has the DNA TGTGCCAGCAGCGTTTCCGGGGGTCGCTATGAGCAGTTCTTC. Amino acids: CASSVSGGRYEQFF.

This clonotype rates as medium-sized (0.01 to 0.1%). This sequence joins TRBV6-5 and TRBJ2-7; weak D call: TRBD1 (6 bases). V was clipped by 5 bases and J by 5 bases, with 22 bases between them. There are 16 residues in the CDR3. The germline CDR1 and CDR2 sequences are MNHEY and SVGAGI. The CDR3 bases are TGTGCCAGCAGTCCCCCTAAACAGGGTTACTCTCACGAGCAGTACTTC. As protein: CASSPPKQGYSHEQYF.

This chain links TRBV25-1 with TRBJ2-3; maybe TRBD2 (6 bases). The CDR3 totals 13 residues. Germline V gene sequence: CDR1 MGHDK, CDR2 SYGVNS. Trimming took 5 bases from V and 5 from J, leaving 11 bases between them. CDR3: CASSLGGQDTQYF. The CDR3 DNA reads as TGTGCCAGCAGTTTGGGAGGCCAAGATACGCAGTATTTT. The variable domain in full, completed from reference TRBV25-1 and TRBJ2-3, reads EADIYQTPRYLVIGTGKKITLECSQTMGHDKMYWYQQDPGMELHLIHYSYGVNSTEKGDLSSESTVSRIRTEHFPLTLESARPSHTSQYLCASSLGGQDTQYFGPGTRLTVL.

This sequence joins TRBV6-2 or TRBV6-3 and TRBJ2-3; TRBD1 or TRBD2 may be the D gene (5 bases each). V was cut by 7 bases and J by 11 bases, with 19 bases left in between. Germline V gene data show CDR1 as MNHEY and CDR2 as SVGEGT. CDR3 size: 13 residues. CDR3 nucleotides: TGTGCCAGCAAGGATGGGACCAGCGATGAGCAGTATTTT. Encoded protein: CASKDGTSDEQYF.

Many counts were recorded for this clonotype. V gene TRBV3-1 combines with J gene TRBJ2-5; D is tentatively TRBD1 or TRBD2 (6 bases each). Germline CDR1 is LGHDT and CDR2 is YNNKEL (reference sequence). This CDR3 comprises 17 residues. With 2 bases removed from V and 5 bases from J, the gap between germline ends came to 21 bases. In nucleotides, the CDR3 is TGTGCCAGCAGCCAAAAAAGTCCAGGGGAGGTTTGGGAGACCCAGTACTTC. Protein: CASSQKSPGEVWETQYF.

This clonotype was detected ten times or more. The rearrangement uses TRBV7-9 and TRBJ1-1; D may be TRBD1 (5 bases). In germline, CDR1 is SEHNR, CDR2 FQNEAQ (reference sequence). CDR3 length: 16 amino acids. The germline V and J ends were trimmed by 1 base and 1 base, with 13 bases remaining between them. CDR3 in amino acids: CASSLVMGLPNTEAFF. The CDR3 DNA reads TGTGCCAGCAGCTTAGTTATGGGACTGCCGAACACTGAAGCTTTCTTT.

Many counts were recorded for this clonotype. This sequence joins TRBV24-1 and TRBJ1-2; no reliable D call. The CDR3 runs 11 residues. CDR1 and CDR2 from the germline V gene are KGHDR and SFDVKD. Trimming left V 8 bases short and J 2 bases short, with 5 bases between. The DNA of the CDR3 is TGTGCCACCATGGACAACTATGGCTACACCTTC. The encoded protein is CATMDNYGYTF.

This clonotype was recorded only once. Sequence at one end of the junction differs from germline and may be a read error. The rearrangement joins TRBV10-3 to TRBJ2-2, with D tentatively TRBD2 (5 bases). This CDR3 is 15 amino acids long. In germline, CDR1 is ENHRY, CDR2 SYGVKD. The CDR3 here is CAMRLQSGSPEEQFF. The CDR3, as DNA: TGTGCCATGAGACTCCAGTCTGGGAGCCCCGAGGAGCAGTTTTTT.

V gene TRBV6-5 combines with J gene TRBJ1-2; 8 bases fit TRBD1. J lost 6 bases, V lost 2 bases, and 8 bases had no gene match. Germline CDR1 MNHEY, CDR2 SVGAGI. This CDR3 is 15 amino acids long. This chain's CDR3 is CASSYEGGQVDGYTF. The CDR3 nucleotides read TGTGCCAGCAGTTACGAGGGGGGACAGGTGGATGGCTACACCTTC.